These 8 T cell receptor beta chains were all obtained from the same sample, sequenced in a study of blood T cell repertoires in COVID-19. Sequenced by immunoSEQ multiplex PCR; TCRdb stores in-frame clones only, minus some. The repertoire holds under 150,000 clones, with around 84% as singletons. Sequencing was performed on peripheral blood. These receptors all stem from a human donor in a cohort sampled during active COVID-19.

In DNA, the CDR3 is TGTGCCAGCAGAAGGGGGTACGAGCAGTACTTC. It codes for CASRRGYEQYF. This rearrangement joins TRBV11-3 to TRBJ2-7; the D gene is possibly TRBD1 (6 bases). From germline, CDR1 is SGHNT and CDR2 YENEEA. This CDR3 spans 11 amino acids. The V end was cut by 6 bases, the J end by 4 bases, with 7 bases between.

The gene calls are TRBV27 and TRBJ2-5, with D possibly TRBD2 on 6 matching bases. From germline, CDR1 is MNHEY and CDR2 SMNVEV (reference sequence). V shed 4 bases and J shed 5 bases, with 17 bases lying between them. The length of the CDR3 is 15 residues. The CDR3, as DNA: TGTGCCAGCAGTTCCCCACCCGGGACTGGCGAGACCCAGTACTTC. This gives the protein CASSSPPGTGETQYF.

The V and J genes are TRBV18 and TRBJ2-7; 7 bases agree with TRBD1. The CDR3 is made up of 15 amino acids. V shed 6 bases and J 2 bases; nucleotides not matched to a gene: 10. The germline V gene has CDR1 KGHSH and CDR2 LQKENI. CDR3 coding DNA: TGTGCCAGCTCCTCGAGCCGGACAGGAACCTACGAGCAGTACTTC. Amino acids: CASSSSRTGTYEQYF.

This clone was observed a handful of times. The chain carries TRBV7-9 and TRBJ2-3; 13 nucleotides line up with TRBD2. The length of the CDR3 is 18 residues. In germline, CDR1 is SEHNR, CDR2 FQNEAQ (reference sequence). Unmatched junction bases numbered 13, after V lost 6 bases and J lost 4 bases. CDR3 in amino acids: CASRPTPRLAGGADTQYF. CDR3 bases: TGTGCCAGCAGACCCACGCCCCGACTAGCGGGGGGTGCAGATACGCAGTATTTT.

This CDR3 is CASGTRDRGAGYTF. In DNA, the CDR3 is TGTGCCAGCGGTACCCGGGACAGGGGGGCTGGCTACACCTTC. The chain joins TRBV6-5 to TRBJ1-2, with 11 bases identical to TRBD1. Per the germline V gene, CDR1 is MNHEY and CDR2 is SVGAGI. CDR3 length equals 14 residues. The trim removed 8 bases at V and 7 bases at J, leaving 9 bases unmatched.

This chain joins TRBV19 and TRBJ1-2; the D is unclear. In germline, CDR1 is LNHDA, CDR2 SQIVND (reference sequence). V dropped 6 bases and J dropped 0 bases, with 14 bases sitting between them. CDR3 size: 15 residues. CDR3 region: CASSKAGAPNYGYTF. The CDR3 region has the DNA TGTGCCAGTAGCAAGGCAGGCGCCCCTAACTATGGCTACACCTTC. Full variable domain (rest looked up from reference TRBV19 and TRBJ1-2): DGGITQSPKYLFRKEGQNVTLSCEQNLNHDAMYWYRQDPGQGLRLIYYSQIVNDFQKGDIAEGYSVSREKKESFPLTVTSAQKNPTAFYLCASSKAGAPNYGYTFGSGTRLTVV.

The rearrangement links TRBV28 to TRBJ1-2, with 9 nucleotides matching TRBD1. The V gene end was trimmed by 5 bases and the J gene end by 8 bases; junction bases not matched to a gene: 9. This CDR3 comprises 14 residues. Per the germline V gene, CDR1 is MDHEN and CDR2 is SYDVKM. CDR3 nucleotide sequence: TGTGCCAGCAGTCCCGCCGGGACAGGGATCGGCTACACCTTC. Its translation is CASSPAGTGIGYTF.

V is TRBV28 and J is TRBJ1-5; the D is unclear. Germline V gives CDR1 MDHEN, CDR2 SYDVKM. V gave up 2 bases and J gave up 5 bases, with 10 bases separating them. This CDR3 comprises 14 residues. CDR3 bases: TGTGCCAGCAGTTTAGTATCTGTTTATCAGCCCCAGCATTTT. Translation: CASSLVSVYQPQHF.